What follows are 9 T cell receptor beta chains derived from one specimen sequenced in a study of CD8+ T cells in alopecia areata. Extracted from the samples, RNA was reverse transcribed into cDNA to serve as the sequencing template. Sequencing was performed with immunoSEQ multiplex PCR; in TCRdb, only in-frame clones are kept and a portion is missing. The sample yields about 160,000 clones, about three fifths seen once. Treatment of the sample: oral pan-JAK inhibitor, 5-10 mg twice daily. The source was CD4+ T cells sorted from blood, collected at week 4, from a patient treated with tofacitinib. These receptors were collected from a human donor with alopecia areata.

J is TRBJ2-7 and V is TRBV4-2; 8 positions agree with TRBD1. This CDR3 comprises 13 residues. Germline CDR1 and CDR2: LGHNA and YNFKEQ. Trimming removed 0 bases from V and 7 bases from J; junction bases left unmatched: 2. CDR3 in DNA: TGTGCCAGCAGCCAAGATCGGGACAGGGAGCAGTACTTC. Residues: CASSQDRDREQYF.

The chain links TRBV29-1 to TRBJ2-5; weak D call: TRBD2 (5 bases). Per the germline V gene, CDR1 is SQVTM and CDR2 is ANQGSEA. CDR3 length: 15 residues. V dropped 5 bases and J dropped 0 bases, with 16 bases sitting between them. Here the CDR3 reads CSVWFSAVHQETQYF. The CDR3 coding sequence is TGCAGCGTTTGGTTTAGCGCAGTTCACCAAGAGACCCAGTACTTC.

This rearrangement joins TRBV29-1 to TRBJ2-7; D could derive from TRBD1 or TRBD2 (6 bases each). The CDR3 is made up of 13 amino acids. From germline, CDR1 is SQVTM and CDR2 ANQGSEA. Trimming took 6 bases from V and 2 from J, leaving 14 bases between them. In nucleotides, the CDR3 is TGCAGCGTCTCCCGGGGGCCAACCTACGAGCAGTACTTC. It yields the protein CSVSRGPTYEQYF.

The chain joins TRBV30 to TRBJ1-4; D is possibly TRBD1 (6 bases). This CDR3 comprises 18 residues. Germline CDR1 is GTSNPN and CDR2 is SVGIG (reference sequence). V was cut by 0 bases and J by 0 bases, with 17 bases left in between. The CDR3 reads CAWSVIRGGRATNEKLFF. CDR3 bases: TGTGCCTGGAGTGTAATTCGAGGGGGTCGTGCAACTAATGAAAAACTGTTTTTT.

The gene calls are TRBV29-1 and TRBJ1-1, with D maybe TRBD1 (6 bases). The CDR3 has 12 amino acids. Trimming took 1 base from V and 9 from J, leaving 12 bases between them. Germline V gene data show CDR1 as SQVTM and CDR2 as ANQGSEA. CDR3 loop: CSVEAWGQKAFF. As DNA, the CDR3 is TGCAGCGTTGAAGCGTGGGGGCAGAAAGCTTTCTTT.

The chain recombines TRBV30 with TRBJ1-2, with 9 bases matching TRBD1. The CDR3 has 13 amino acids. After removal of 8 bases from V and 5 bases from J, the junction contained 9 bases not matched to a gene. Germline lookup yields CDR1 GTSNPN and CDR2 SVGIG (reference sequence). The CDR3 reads CAGDRDRVYGYTF. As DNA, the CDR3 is TGTGCCGGGGATCGGGACAGGGTGTATGGCTACACCTTC. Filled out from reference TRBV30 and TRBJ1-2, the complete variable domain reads SQTIHQWPATLVQPVGSPLSLECTVEGTSNPNLYWYRQAAGRGLQLLFYSVGIGQISSEVPQNLSASRPQDRQFILSSKKLLLSDSGFYLCAGDRDRVYGYTFGSGTRLTVV.

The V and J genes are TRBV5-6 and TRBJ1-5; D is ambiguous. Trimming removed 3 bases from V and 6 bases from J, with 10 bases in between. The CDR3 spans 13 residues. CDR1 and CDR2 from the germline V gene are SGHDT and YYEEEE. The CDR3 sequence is CASSSTGSQPQHF. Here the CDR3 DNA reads TGTGCCAGCAGCTCGACCGGGAGTCAGCCCCAGCATTTT.

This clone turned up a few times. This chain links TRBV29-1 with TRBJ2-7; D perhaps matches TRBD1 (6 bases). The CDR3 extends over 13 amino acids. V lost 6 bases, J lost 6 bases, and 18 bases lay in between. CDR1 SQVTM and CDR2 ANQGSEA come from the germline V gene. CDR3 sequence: CSVGDIGGGEQYF. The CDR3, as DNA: TGCAGCGTCGGGGACATCGGAGGCGGCGAGCAGTACTTC.

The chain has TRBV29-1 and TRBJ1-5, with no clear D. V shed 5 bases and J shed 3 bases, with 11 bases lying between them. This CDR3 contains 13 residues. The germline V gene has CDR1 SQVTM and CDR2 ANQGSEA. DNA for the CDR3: TGCAGCGTTCGGACGGAAAACAATCAGCCCCAGCATTTT. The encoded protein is CSVRTENNQPQHF.